This TCR beta chain was sequenced in a study of OX40 agonist ivuxolimab in advanced cancers. Background for the entire study: Ivuxolimab was a fully human IgG2 agonistic monoclonal antibody targeting the costimulatory receptor OX40 (CD134). Intravenous ivuxolimab was administered to patients every 2 weeks at six dose levels: 0.01, 0.1, 0.3, 1.5, 3 and 10 mg/kg. Of the approximately 50 dose-escalation patients, hepatocellular carcinoma was present in around 19, melanoma in some 15, renal cell carcinoma in 9 and head and neck cancer in 9. In the dose-escalation cohort, 75% to 85% of patients were male, and the mean age was roughly 60 years with a range of about 20 to 90. Prior anti-PD-1, anti-PD-L1 or anti-CTLA-4 therapy was permitted, and about two fifths of dose-escalation patients had received checkpoint inhibitors. Partial responses occurred in three dose-escalation patients: two with cutaneous melanoma and one with hepatocellular carcinoma. Peripheral TCRbeta sequencing was intended to test whether TCR sequence diversity was altered and clonal T-cell expansion was caused by ivuxolimab. The paper reports the monotherapy dose-escalation portion (N of about 54 patients) of the phase I ivuxolimab trial.

Results and caveats for the whole study, not just this receptor: On average, CD8+ T cells showed more expanded clones than CD4+ T cells after ivuxolimab. Which antigens the clonally expanded peripheral T cells were specific for was not determined. In the 0.1-3.0 mg/kg groups, partial responders had among the lowest normalized peripheral clonal expansion, particularly in CD8+ T cells. Clonal expansion of both CD4+ and CD8+ blood T cells was observed from baseline to week 6 at doses 0.1 to 3.0 mg/kg. Low levels of normalized T-cell clonal expansion were also seen in some patients who did not respond.

For sequencing of the TCRbeta CDR3 region, genomic DNA was extracted from the sorted cells. The immunoSEQ Assay was used to sequence the TCRbeta CDR3 regions. Not all clones reach the TCRdb copy of this immuneACCESS table, which keeps in-frame sequences only. Checked studies attribute under half of the gap to unresolved V genes and leave the rest unexplained. The sample records tens of thousands of clones, roughly 90% of which are singletons. The ten largest clones take up about 0.26% of the sample. Reading the germline V gene gives CDR1 SGHTA and CDR2 FQGNSA. The trim is 5 bases for V and 4 bases for J, with a gap of 11 bases between the germline ends. The CDR3 spans 13 residues, from the cysteine through the phenylalanine. Only CDR3 DNA is held: 39 bases, read in frame from base 1. This clone came up once. Its antigen is currently not known. There are no base qualities to consult, and no much larger clone falls within one base.

The trial excluded patients who had a history of autoimmune disease or were on systemic immunosuppression. Peripheral blood for TCR sequencing was collected from all dose cohorts at baseline, on cycle 4 day 1, and on cycle 7 day 1. Samples came from an open-label, multicenter, first-in-human phase I dose-escalation trial of ivuxolimab. Adults with locally advanced or metastatic melanoma, renal cell carcinoma, hepatocellular carcinoma or head and neck squamous cell carcinoma were enrolled in the trial. Before TCR sequencing, CD4+ T cells and CD8+ T cells from peripheral blood were sorted into separate populations.

The receptor's source is an adult with an advanced solid tumor such as melanoma, head and neck, liver or kidney cancer. This receptor chain uses TRBV7-2 and TRBJ1-2; perhaps TRBD1 is the D gene, with 6 bases matching. Sequencing was performed on CD4+ or CD8+ T cells sorted from blood, taken in a trial of the OX40 agonist ivuxolimab. The CDR3 region has the sequence CASSAGASYGYTF. The DNA sequence is as follows: TGTGCCAGCAGCGCAGGGGCGAGCTATGGCTACACCTTC.